Each of the 30 T cell receptor beta chains below was sequenced from the same sample in a study of Ad26.COV2.S vaccination and SARS-CoV-2 variants (dated by TCRdb to about 2021). In the paper's terms, the treatment or condition label means: 15 to 20 received Ad26.COV2.S at low or high dose, single or two shots; 5 received placebo; per-sample allocation not given. Repertoires of vaccine and placebo recipients were sequenced from samples collected on day 63 after the first injection. The method behind the library was the immunoSEQ multiplex PCR assay. Not all clones reach the TCRdb copy of this immuneACCESS table, which keeps in-frame sequences only. Checked studies attribute under half of the gap to unresolved V genes and leave the rest unexplained. Present in this sample are around 400,000 clones, roughly 90% of which were seen just once. In total, the top ten clones hold over 1.5% of the sample.

Sequencing used peripheral blood, obtained in a trial of Ad26.COV2.S vaccine versus placebo. Receptors originate from a person between 18 and 65 years old who received the Ad26.COV2.S COVID-19 vaccine or a placebo.

V is TRBV30 and J is TRBJ1-4; no clear D gene. Trimming pared 3 bases from V and 8 bases from J, leaving 7 bases between. CDR1 GTSNPN and CDR2 SVGIG come from the germline V gene (reference sequence). The CDR3 has 11 amino acids. CDR3 loop: CAWRSGEKLFF. CDR3 DNA sequence: TGTGCCTGGAGGTCCGGAGAAAAACTGTTTTTT.

This clone has a handful of counts. The genes are TRBV12-3 or TRBV12-4 and TRBJ2-5; no clear D. This CDR3 is 13 amino acids long. The V and J ends lost 8 bases and 2 bases respectively, with 12 bases between them. CDR3 nucleotide sequence: TGTGCCAGCCTCTATAACGGTCAAGAGACCCAGTACTTC. Translation gives CASLYNGQETQYF.

The CDR3 DNA follows: TGTGCCACCACTGCCGGGACAGGGTTTCGAAACATTCAGTACTTC. Its protein product is CATTAGTGFRNIQYF. The V gene is TRBV6-5, the J gene TRBJ2-4, with TRBD1 identical over 9 bases. The CDR3 contains 15 residues. Trimming cost V 10 bases and J 6 bases; bases outside gene matches: 13. Looked up from germline, CDR1 is MNHEY and CDR2 is SVGAGI.

The V call is TRBV11-1, the J call TRBJ1-6; D may be TRBD1 (6 bases). Germline V CDR1 and CDR2: SGHAT, FQDESV (reference sequence). This CDR3 region has 13 residues. Trimming pared 4 bases from V and 7 bases from J, leaving 8 bases between. CDR3 in amino acids: CASSSTGNSPLHF. CDR3 DNA: TGTGCCAGCAGCTCAACAGGGAATTCACCCCTCCACTTT.

This chain joins TRBV16 and TRBJ2-3, with D tentatively TRBD2 (5 bases). This CDR3 is 17 amino acids long. Germline V gene data show CDR1 as KGHSY and CDR2 as FQNENV. Trimming pared 1 base from V and 4 bases from J, leaving 18 bases between. The CDR3 DNA sequence: TGTGCCAGCAGCCAATATAGCGACCGCCCCGGTTCAGATACGCAGTATTTT. Translating it yields CASSQYSDRPGSDTQYF.

The V call is TRBV6-2 or TRBV6-3, the J call TRBJ2-1; D remains unclear. V lost 4 bases, J lost 9 bases, and 7 bases lay in between. Germline assignment: CDR1 MNHEY and CDR2 SVGEGT. The CDR3 is 11 residues long. Here the CDR3 DNA reads TGTGCCAGCAGTTTCGGCGGTGAGCAGTTCTTC. Its protein is CASSFGGEQFF.

V and J are TRBV5-1 and TRBJ2-1; the D gene is possibly TRBD1 (5 bases). Germline lookup yields CDR1 SGHRS and CDR2 YFSETQ. With 4 bases removed from V and 4 bases from J, the gap between germline ends came to 15 bases. CDR3 length: 15 amino acids. CDR3: CASSGTPTDYNEQFF. As DNA, the CDR3 is TGCGCCAGCAGCGGAACGCCGACAGATTACAATGAGCAGTTCTTC.

With respect to this clone: The conserved final phenylalanine or tryptophan is absent from the CDR3, which likely points to a read error. No DNA is shown, since the ends of the CDR3 on it are uncertain; the CDR3 is the one TCRdb lists. The gene calls are TRBV5-6 and TRBJ1-2; the table's D call, TRBD1, has no DNA check behind it. The germline V gene encodes CDR1 SGHDT and CDR2 YYEEEE. The CDR3 totals 11 residues, both ends included. The CDR3 loop reads CASSLYADRAI.

This rearrangement joins TRBV11-3 to TRBJ2-7; 13 positions agree with TRBD2. Germline loops: CDR1 SGHNT, CDR2 YENEEA. The CDR3 extends over 15 amino acids. The trim removed 4 bases at V and 5 bases at J, leaving 5 bases unmatched. CDR3 loop: CASSSGTSGIHEQYF. In DNA form, the CDR3 reads TGTGCCAGCAGCTCCGGGACTAGCGGGATACACGAGCAGTACTTC.

V is TRBV25-1 and J is TRBJ2-7; D might be TRBD2 (6 bases). V was shortened by 3 bases and J by 1 base, with 13 bases between the two germline ends. The CDR3 has 15 amino acids. CDR1 is MGHDK, CDR2 SYGVNS, per germline. The CDR3 DNA reads as TGTGCCAGCAGTGACTCCACTAGCAGTTCCTACGAGCAGTACTTC. It yields the protein CASSDSTSSSYEQYF.

The chain joins TRBV28 to TRBJ1-4; no definite D call. CDR1 is MDHEN and CDR2 is SYDVKM in the germline V gene. The CDR3 extends over 15 amino acids. The V end was cut by 8 bases, the J end by 3 bases, with 16 bases between. Written as DNA, the CDR3 is TGTGCCAGCCGCCCCTGGAAGGTTGCTAATGAAAAACTGTTTTTT. It translates to CASRPWKVANEKLFF.

The chain combines TRBV7-2 with TRBJ2-1; D is ambiguous. The CDR3 extends over 15 amino acids. The germline gives CDR1 SGHTA, CDR2 FQGNSA. Trimming removed 8 bases from V and 3 bases from J, with 17 bases in between. The chain's CDR3 is CASRRARSLYNEQFF. CDR3 bases: TGTGCCAGCCGCCGGGCCCGATCCCTCTACAATGAGCAGTTCTTC.

The J gene is TRBJ1-1, the V gene TRBV9; no clear D gene. In germline, CDR1 is SGDLS, CDR2 YYNGEE. Trimming took 0 bases from V and 3 from J, leaving 6 bases between them. The CDR3 contains 13 residues. In DNA form, the CDR3 reads TGTGCCAGCAGCGTAGCAACAGACACTGAAGCTTTCTTT. The encoded protein is CASSVATDTEAFF.

The rearrangement links TRBV30 to TRBJ1-1; D not certain. Germline CDR1 is GTSNPN and CDR2 is SVGIG (reference sequence). The V end was cut by 0 bases, the J end by 11 bases, with 10 bases between. This CDR3 is built from 11 residues. CDR3 sequence (DNA): TGTGCCTGGAGTGTAGGTGGAAAGGCTTTCTTT. Translating gives CAWSVGGKAFF.

The V and J genes are TRBV5-1 and TRBJ1-3; D is ambiguous. Germline CDR1 and CDR2: SGHRS and YFSETQ. V was shortened by 1 base and J by 4 bases, with 9 bases between the two germline ends. This CDR3 region has 14 residues. This CDR3 is CASSLTQEGNTIYF. For the CDR3, the DNA is TGCGCCAGCAGCTTGACTCAGGAAGGAAACACCATATATTTT.

For the CDR3, the DNA is TGTGCCAGCAGCTTTGCGGGAGGTTACGAGCAGTACTTC. Its protein product is CASSFAGGYEQYF. J is TRBJ2-7 and V is TRBV11-1, with 8 bases lining up with TRBD2. CDR1 is SGHAT, CDR2 FQDESV, per germline (reference sequence). The CDR3 runs 13 residues. After removal of 3 bases from V and 4 bases from J, the junction contained 2 bases not matched to a gene.

The chain couples TRBV7-9 to TRBJ2-2; 9 nucleotides match TRBD2. This CDR3 is 16 amino acids long. Germline V gives CDR1 SEHNR, CDR2 FQNEAQ (reference sequence). With V trimmed by 3 bases and J by 1 base, 3 bases remained unmatched. In DNA, the CDR3 is TGTGCCAGCAGCTTCCCTAGCGGGATGAACACCGGGGAGCTGTTTTTT. This encodes CASSFPSGMNTGELFF.

This clone was observed a single time. V usage is TRBV7-9 and J usage is TRBJ2-6, with 7 positions matching TRBD1. In germline, CDR1 is SEHNR, CDR2 FQNEAQ (reference sequence). The trim removed 5 bases at V and 2 bases at J, leaving 3 bases unmatched. This CDR3 contains 15 residues. The DNA for the CDR3 is TGTGCCAGCAGCCTGACAGGGACTGGGGCCAACGTCCTGACTTTC. Translated: CASSLTGTGANVLTF.

The chain employs TRBV28 and TRBJ1-2, with unresolved D. V was shortened by 3 bases and J by 5 bases, with 4 bases between the two germline ends. This CDR3 contains 11 residues. Germline V gives CDR1 MDHEN, CDR2 SYDVKM. The CDR3 protein is CASSLEYGYTF. In nucleotides, the CDR3 is TGTGCCAGCAGTTTGGAGTATGGCTACACCTTC.

This chain connects TRBV5-8 to TRBJ2-1; D is unresolved. The V gene lost 6 bases and the J gene lost 6 bases, with 13 bases spanning the gap. Germline assignment: CDR1 SGHTS and CDR2 YDEGEE. CDR3 length: 13 residues. The CDR3 loop is CASIARTFNEQFF. The CDR3 nucleotides are TGTGCCAGCATTGCTAGGACCTTCAATGAGCAGTTCTTC.

J is TRBJ2-5 and V is TRBV7-9; maybe TRBD1 (7 bases). CDR1 is SEHNR and CDR2 is FQNEAQ in the germline V gene (reference sequence). The V end was cut by 1 base, the J end by 5 bases, with 11 bases between. CDR3 length: 14 amino acids. The chain's CDR3 is CASSLGSGGETQYF. The CDR3 coding sequence is TGTGCCAGCAGCTTAGGATCAGGGGGGGAGACCCAGTACTTC.

The chain uses TRBV10-3 and TRBJ2-1, with TRBD2 as a possible D gene (5 bases). Germline V CDR1 and CDR2: ENHRY, SYGVKD. Trimming stripped 8 bases from V and 5 bases from J, with 10 bases between. The CDR3 covers 12 residues. The CDR3 spells CAIGQRNNEQFF. For the CDR3, the DNA is TGTGCCATCGGCCAGCGGAACAATGAGCAGTTCTTC.

The chain's CDR3 is CASSQEGQRNQPQHF. As DNA, the CDR3 is TGTGCCAGCAGCCAAGAGGGACAACGTAATCAGCCCCAGCATTTT. This chain links TRBV6-5 with TRBJ1-5, with a possible D match to TRBD1 (6 bases). CDR1 is MNHEY, CDR2 SVGAGI, per germline. The ends were cut back, 6 bases at V and 4 bases at J, with 16 bases in the middle. The CDR3 has 15 residues.

About this clone itself: Sequence at one end of the junction differs from germline and may be a read error. The chain carries TRBV30 and TRBJ1-2; 9 nucleotides align to TRBD1. This CDR3 is built from 14 residues. CDR1 is GTSNPN, CDR2 SVGIG, per germline (reference sequence). This CDR3 reads CAWSAQAQGQGPIF. DNA for the CDR3: TGTGCCTGGAGTGCCCAAGCCCAGGGACAGGGCCCCATCTTC.

V is TRBV4-1 and J is TRBJ2-2, with TRBD2 matching 11 bases. J lost 5 bases, V lost 1 base, and 3 bases had no gene match. The CDR3 sequence is 16 residues long. CDR1 is MGHRA and CDR2 is YSYEKL in the germline V gene. The CDR3 reads CASSQVSGRGTGELFF. CDR3 DNA: TGCGCCAGCAGCCAAGTTAGCGGGAGGGGGACCGGGGAGCTGTTTTTT.

The genes are TRBV5-1 and TRBJ2-1; 10 bases line up with TRBD2. The CDR3 contains 17 residues. V shed 3 bases, J shed 3 bases, and the junction held 9 bases outside the gene matches. From germline, CDR1 is SGHRS and CDR2 YFSETQ. The CDR3 spells CASSWIRLAGDYNEQFF. The CDR3 coding sequence is TGCGCCAGCAGCTGGATACGGCTAGCGGGAGACTACAATGAGCAGTTCTTC.

V is TRBV7-2 and J is TRBJ2-1; 7 nucleotides line up with TRBD2. Germline CDR1 reads SGHTA; CDR2 reads FQGNSA. J lost 6 bases, V lost 1 base, and 12 bases had no gene match. The CDR3 has 17 amino acids. The CDR3 sequence is CASSLVAGAGYGNEQFF. The CDR3 nucleotides are TGTGCCAGCAGCTTAGTGGCGGGAGCGGGATATGGCAATGAGCAGTTCTTC.

The gene calls are TRBV6-5 and TRBJ1-6; D is undetermined. The length of the CDR3 is 11 residues. CDR1 and CDR2 (germline): MNHEY, SVGAGI. Trimming removed 6 bases from V and 14 bases from J, with 11 bases in between. The CDR3 bases are TGTGCCAGCAGATTGGATAGTACCCTCCACTTT. It translates to CASRLDSTLHF.

The V and J genes are TRBV19 and TRBJ1-1; no firm D call. Between the trimmed V and J ends, which lost 6 bases and 2 bases, there was a span of 10 bases. Germline V gives CDR1 LNHDA, CDR2 SQIVND (reference sequence). The CDR3 runs 13 residues. The CDR3 here is CASRVVGNTEAFF. In nucleotides, the CDR3 is TGTGCCAGTAGGGTAGTGGGAAACACTGAAGCTTTCTTT.

The V gene is TRBV5-6, the J gene TRBJ1-2, with a possible D match to TRBD1 (6 bases). The CDR3 has 14 amino acids. Germline-derived CDR1 and CDR2 are SGHDT and YYEEEE. Trimming stripped 0 bases from V and 9 bases from J, with 15 bases between. The chain's CDR3 is CASSLDVQGGRYTF. CDR3 bases: TGTGCCAGCAGCTTGGATGTACAGGGTGGGCGCTACACCTTC.